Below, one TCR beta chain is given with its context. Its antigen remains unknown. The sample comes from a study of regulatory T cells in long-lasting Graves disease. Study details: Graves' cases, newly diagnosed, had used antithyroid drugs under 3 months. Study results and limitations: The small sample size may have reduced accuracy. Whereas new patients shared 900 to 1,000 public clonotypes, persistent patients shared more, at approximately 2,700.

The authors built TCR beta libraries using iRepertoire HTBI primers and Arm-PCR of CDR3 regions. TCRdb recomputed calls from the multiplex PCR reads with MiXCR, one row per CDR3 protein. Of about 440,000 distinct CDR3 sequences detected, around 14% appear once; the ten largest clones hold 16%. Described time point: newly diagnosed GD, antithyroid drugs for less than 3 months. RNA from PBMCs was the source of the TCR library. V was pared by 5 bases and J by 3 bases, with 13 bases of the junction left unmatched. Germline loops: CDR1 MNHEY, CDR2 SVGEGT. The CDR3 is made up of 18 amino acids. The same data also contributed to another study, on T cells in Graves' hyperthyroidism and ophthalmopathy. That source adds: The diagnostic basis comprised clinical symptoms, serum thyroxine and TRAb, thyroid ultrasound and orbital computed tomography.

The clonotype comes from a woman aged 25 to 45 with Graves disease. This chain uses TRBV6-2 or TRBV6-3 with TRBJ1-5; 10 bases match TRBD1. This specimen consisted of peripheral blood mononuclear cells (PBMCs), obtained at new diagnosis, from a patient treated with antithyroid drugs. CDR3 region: CASSPRHGTGVSNQPQHF. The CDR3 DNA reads TGTGCCAGCAGTCCTCGACACGGGACAGGGGTCTCCAATCAGCCCCAGCATTTT.